This TCR beta chain emerged from a study of blood T cell repertoires in COVID-19. Study-level background: Samples representing acute and convalescent COVID-19 were sourced from the United States, Italy and Spain. T cells, B-cell-depleted T cells, or PBMCs supplied cDNA or gDNA.

In the source study's methods: From reference gene primer amplification, estimates of nucleated cell counts were derived. Assay: immunoSEQ multiplex PCR; the TCRdb copy retains only in-frame clones and omits some. V and J calls and clone size are those listed in that table; D and trimming were worked out from the DNA. The sample records some 240,000 clones, approximately 80% being singletons. The germline gives CDR1 WSHSY, CDR2 SAAADI. The CDR3 totals 16 residues. V shed 8 bases, J shed 4 bases, and the junction held 11 bases outside the gene matches. The specimen sequenced was peripheral blood. The sequence was collected from a woman in her forties who had recovered from COVID-19. The chain has TRBV10-2 and TRBJ1-5; 10 bases map to TRBD1. The CDR3 nucleotides are TGCGCCAGCCGCATAGGACAGGGGGAGACTAATCAGCCCCAGCATTTT. This sequence encodes CASRIGQGETNQPQHF.